The rows below give T cell receptor beta chains drawn from one sample of a study of beta chain features in type 1 diabetes. Using immunoSEQ multiplex PCR, the repertoire was profiled, and TCRdb retains in-frame clones only, with some absent. The sample yields more than 550,000 clones, over 13% seen once. The sample consisted of naive CD4+ T cells from blood. Receptors were obtained from a young man with type 1 diabetes. Each CDR3 is given with its conserved first and last residue. The D gene is left open where the match is weak. Clone size is stated in some rows and not others, as once, few, many or a class when expanded.

CASSLGSSGGFF	TGTGCCAGCAGCTTAGGTTCGTCAGGGGGGTTCTTC	few	TRBD1	TRBV5-6	TRBJ2-1
CASSYPGSRNTEAFF	TGTGCCAGCAGTTACCCCGGCAGTAGGAACACTGAAGCTTTCTTT	few	.	TRBV6-6	TRBJ1-1
CASSQVFTSGYNEQFF	TGCGCCAGCAGCCAAGTTTTTACTAGCGGATACAATGAGCAGTTCTTC	.	TRBD2	TRBV4-1	TRBJ2-1
CASSSTYEQYF	TGTGCCAGCTCATCCACCTACGAGCAGTACTTC	.	.	TRBV18	TRBJ2-7
CASSYSGGENQPQHF	TGTGCCAGCAGTTACTCAGGGGGCGAGAACCAGCCCCAGCATTTT	.	TRBD1	TRBV6-6	TRBJ1-5
CASSVLSGESYNEQFF	TGTGCCAGCAGCGTCCTAAGCGGGGAGTCCTACAATGAGCAGTTCTTC	few	TRBD2	TRBV9	TRBJ2-1
CAWSVGAGPSPLHF	TGTGCCTGGAGTGTGGGGGCAGGGCCCTCACCCCTCCACTTT	few	.	TRBV30	TRBJ1-6
CASSEAPSAGGDGYTF	TGTGCCAGCAGTGAAGCGCCGTCGGCAGGGGGGGATGGCTACACCTTC	.	TRBD1	TRBV2	TRBJ1-2
CASSLASGPNEKLFF	TGCGCCAGCAGCTTGGCCAGTGGACCTAATGAAAAACTGTTTTTT	few	.	TRBV5-1	TRBJ1-4
CAWSVLSSQPQHF	TGTGCCTGGAGTGTACTAAGCAGTCAGCCCCAGCATTTT	.	.	TRBV30	TRBJ1-5
CASSSSGAANTGELFF	TGTGCCAGCAGCTCTAGCGGGGCAGCGAACACCGGGGAGCTGTTTTTT	.	TRBD2	TRBV5-6	TRBJ2-2
CASSIGQRAGELFF	TGTGCCAGTAGTATCGGCCAGAGGGCCGGGGAGCTGTTTTTT	few	.	TRBV19	TRBJ2-2
CASSPPLAGEDEQFF	TGTGCCAGCTCACCTCCACTAGCGGGAGAGGATGAGCAGTTCTTC	.	TRBD2	TRBV18	TRBJ2-1
CASSSTGTYEQYF	TGTGCCAGCAGCTCTACAGGAACCTACGAGCAGTACTTC	few	.	TRBV7-9	TRBJ2-7
CASSPRTSGGTDTQYF	TGTGCCAGCAGCCCCCGGACTAGCGGGGGCACAGATACGCAGTATTTT	.	TRBD2	TRBV9	TRBJ2-3
CASSIGQGRGNGYTF	TGTGCCAGCAGTATCGGACAGGGTAGGGGAAATGGCTACACCTTC	.	TRBD1	TRBV6-1	TRBJ1-2
CAWSSGTYEQYF	TGTGCCTGGAGCTCAGGGACCTACGAGCAGTACTTC	.	.	TRBV30	TRBJ2-7
CAISSRPGRISDTQYF	TGTGCCATCAGCTCAAGACCGGGACGGATCTCAGATACGCAGTATTTT	few	.	TRBV10-3	TRBJ2-3
CASSLNLQGWETQYF	TGTGCCAGCAGCTTAAACCTTCAGGGTTGGGAGACCCAGTACTTC	few	.	TRBV7-3	TRBJ2-5
CASSEGTTFGEQFF	TGTGCCAGCAGTGAAGGGACTACCTTCGGTGAGCAGTTCTTC	few	TRBD2	TRBV6-4	TRBJ2-1
CASSQGPGTGEVTGELFF	TGCGCCAGCAGCCAAGGACCCGGGACAGGGGAGGTAACCGGGGAGCTGTTTTTT	.	TRBD1	TRBV4-3	TRBJ2-2
CASSPQDRQETQYF	TGTGCCAGCTCACCTCAAGACAGACAAGAGACCCAGTACTTC	few	.	TRBV18	TRBJ2-5
CASTPDRSGGQYF	TGTGCCTCCACACCGGACAGGAGTGGTGGGCAGTACTTC	.	TRBD1	TRBV30	TRBJ2-7
CATSRDRGRNTIYF	TGTGCCACCAGCAGAGACAGGGGTAGAAACACCATATATTTT	.	.	TRBV15	TRBJ1-3
CASRQDRGSQPQHF	TGTGCCAGCAGACAGGACAGGGGATCTCAGCCCCAGCATTTT	.	TRBD1	TRBV27	TRBJ1-5
CASTPGSQETQYF	TGTGCCAGCACGCCCGGGTCACAAGAGACCCAGTACTTC	.	.	TRBV6-6	TRBJ2-5
CASSQGRTTPDTQYF	TGTGCCAGCAGCCAAGGGAGGACCACCCCAGATACGCAGTATTTT	.	.	TRBV4-2	TRBJ2-3
CASSVPSGKQNIQYF	TGCGCCAGCAGCGTCCCCAGCGGGAAGCAAAACATTCAGTACTTC	.	TRBD2	TRBV5-1	TRBJ2-4